This TCR beta chain originates from a study of cytomegalovirus exposure and HLA in healthy donors. Overall study: Per a later analysis, the roughly 690 first-cohort and 95 to 150 validation repertoires shared one platform.

General study findings and limits: For cytomegalovirus status, the classifier reportedly gave diagnoses with high specificity and sensitivity. The study listed roughly 150 cytomegalovirus-associated TCR beta chains.

Generated by immunoSEQ multiplex PCR, the TCRdb table keeps only in-frame clones and is missing some. The sample has approximately 260,000 clones; approximately 86% are singletons. About this clone itself: No antigen is known for it.

The specimen sequenced was PBMCs. The TCR comes from a woman aged 18 to 35 in good health and CMV-seronegative.

In nucleotides, the CDR3 is TGTGCCACCGAGGCACCCTTCGGGTCAGATACGCAGTATTTT. As protein: CATEAPFGSDTQYF. This chain connects TRBV7-8 to TRBJ2-3, with D unresolved. This CDR3 region has 14 residues. Trimming stripped 10 bases from V and 4 bases from J, with 18 bases between. Germline CDR1 SGHVS, CDR2 FQNEAQ.